Each of the 18 T cell receptor beta chains below was sequenced from the same sample in a study of CXCR3-negative and CXCR3-positive naive CD8 T cells. General study results and limits: For CXCR3-positive naive cells, TRB CDR3s were more hydrophobic than those of CXCR3-negative naive cells.

With UMI labels, 5' RACE was used to prepare the TRB cDNA libraries. After re-calling the 5' RACE reads, TCRdb lists one entry per CDR3 protein, DNA absent. Here the sample table reports some 54,000 distinct CDR3 sequences. For these receptors, no antigen is known. The sequenced sample consisted of naive CXCR3+ CD8+ T cells from blood. Indicated subset: CD45RO-CCR7+CD27+CD95- naive CD8+ T cells expressing CXCR3 (TNR3+). The source of these receptors is a human donor in good health. Some clones in this sample may be carry-over from other donors' samples.

The chain joins TRBV19 to TRBJ1-1; TCRdb returns TRBD1, unconfirmable since there is no DNA. The CDR3 has 12 amino acids. Germline V lookup: CDR1 LNHDA, CDR2 SQIVND (reference sequence). The chain's CDR3 is CASSAAGVEAFF.

The chain links TRBV15 to TRBJ1-5; TCRdb lists TRBD1, though no DNA is available to test this call. Per germline, CDR1 LNHNV and CDR2 YYDKDF (reference sequence). The CDR3 has 16 residues. The CDR3 loop reads CATSSRGYSSGQPQHF.

V is TRBV7-3 and J is TRBJ2-3; as DNA is missing, the TRBD2 call by TCRdb cannot be tested. This CDR3 has 13 amino acids. Germline CDR1 SGHTA, CDR2 FQGTGA. The CDR3 is CASSPSPTDTQYF.

The CDR3: CASGTTGERGTEAFF. This rearrangement joins TRBV12-5 to TRBJ1-1; TCRdb's D gene call, TRBD1, goes unchecked for lack of DNA. This CDR3 has 15 amino acids. From germline, CDR1 is LGHNT and CDR2 FRNRAP.

V and J are TRBV27 and TRBJ1-2. CDR3 length equals 15 residues. Germline V gene sequence: CDR1 MNHEY, CDR2 SMNVEV (reference sequence). CDR3 amino acids: CASSWGGTPNYGYTF.

The J gene is TRBJ1-1, the V gene TRBV6-6; TCRdb returns TRBD1, unconfirmable since there is no DNA. The CDR3 is 16 amino acids. CDR1 MNHNY and CDR2 SVGAGI come from the germline V gene (reference sequence). This chain's CDR3 is CASSYSADSENTEAFF.

This chain links TRBV10-1 with TRBJ2-3; TCRdb lists TRBD1, though no DNA is available to test this call. Germline CDR1 reads WNHNN; CDR2 reads SYGVQD (reference sequence). The CDR3 sequence is 16 residues long. The CDR3 loop reads CASSEWAQGAQDTQYF.

The chain links TRBV28 to TRBJ1-1. The CDR3 sequence is 15 residues long. The germline V gene has CDR1 MDHEN and CDR2 SYDVKM. The CDR3 protein is CASSDGSRMNTEAFF.

The V call is TRBV29-1, the J call TRBJ2-3. This CDR3 has 13 residues. Germline assignment: CDR1 SQVTM and CDR2 ANQGSEA. This CDR3 reads CSVVARGTDTQYF.

The rearrangement uses TRBV6-2 or TRBV6-3 and TRBJ2-1; without DNA, the TCRdb call of TRBD2 cannot be checked. The CDR3 loop spans 14 amino acids. Germline CDR1 MNHEY, CDR2 SVGEGT. The CDR3 region is CASSSAGGRNEQFF.

The chain combines TRBV29-1 with TRBJ2-7. This CDR3 is 13 amino acids long. The V gene's germline CDR1 is SQVTM and CDR2 ANQGSEA. CDR3 loop: CSVEGRAAYEQYF.

The chain recombines TRBV7-9 with TRBJ2-5; TCRdb's assignment of TRBD1 cannot be checked, as there is no DNA. CDR3 size: 12 residues. Germline V gene lookup returns CDR1 SEHNR and CDR2 FQNEAQ (reference sequence). The CDR3 sequence: CASSSTDTPEYF.

V is TRBV5-1 and J is TRBJ2-7; with no DNA, the TCRdb D assignment of TRBD2 cannot be verified. The length of the CDR3 is 12 residues. Germline CDR1 and CDR2: SGHRS and YFSETQ. The CDR3 loop reads CASSFAGGEQYF.

The chain carries TRBV20-1 and TRBJ2-7; TCRdb's D call, TRBD1, is unchecked because there is no DNA. This CDR3 contains 13 residues. Per the germline V gene, CDR1 is DFQATT and CDR2 is SNEGSKA (reference sequence). CDR3 amino acids: CSAEDRVVYEQYF.

The chain links TRBV4-3 to TRBJ1-1; TCRdb selects TRBD1, and the lack of DNA leaves this call unchecked. CDR1 and CDR2 from the germline V gene are LGHNA and YSLEER. The CDR3 is 15 amino acids. CDR3 protein: CASSQGHRENTEAFF.

J is TRBJ2-7 and V is TRBV9; the D gene TCRdb calls, TRBD1, cannot be checked with no DNA. Germline loops: CDR1 SGDLS, CDR2 YYNGEE. The CDR3 runs 15 residues. CDR3 residues: CASSGTGHNSDEQYF.

V gene TRBV6-2 or TRBV6-3 combines with J gene TRBJ2-3. The CDR3 totals 18 residues. Germline assignment: CDR1 MNHEY and CDR2 SVGEGT. CDR3 loop: CASSYPTGPPGRPDTQYF.

The chain carries TRBV27 and TRBJ1-1; TCRdb indicates TRBD1, and absent DNA this call remains unverified. The CDR3 totals 16 residues. Germline V lookup: CDR1 MNHEY, CDR2 SMNVEV (reference sequence). The CDR3 reads CASSFGTGLENTEAFF.